The entry below gives a single T cell receptor beta chain sequence along with its context. Its antigen is not identified. TCRdb recomputed calls from the 5' RACE reads with MiXCR, one row per CDR3 protein. The repertoire holds 750,000 to 850,000 distinct CDR3 sequences, around 11% seen once, with around 0.51% in the top ten. This CDR3 region has 17 residues. CDR1 SEHNR and CDR2 FQNEAQ come from the germline V gene (reference sequence). The V end lost 4 bases, the J end lost 4 bases, and 20 bases lay between the germline ends. The sample is drawn from a study of CD8 T cells in ankylosing spondylitis. Study results and limitations: Ankylosing spondylitis blood seemed to carry a telltale TCR beta motif made of about 8 highly homologous variants.

This TCR was sampled from a male donor with ankylosing spondylitis. The chain joins TRBV7-9 to TRBJ2-1, with a tentative D call TRBD2 (6 bases). Sequencing used blood, either unsorted or a sorted T cell fraction (not recorded which). The CDR3 spells CASSSRPGSGGYNEQFF. CDR3 nucleotides: TGTGCCAGCAGCTCGAGACCTGGTAGCGGCGGATACAATGAGCAGTTCTTC.